These 18 T cell receptor beta chains came from one sample sequenced in a study of cytomegalovirus exposure and HLA in healthy donors. The PCR contained 60 Vbeta and 13 Jbeta primers. Here immunoSEQ multiplex PCR was the method, and the copy in TCRdb shows in-frame clones only, minus some. Of approximately 140,000 clones detected, about 79% appear once; the ten largest clones hold more than 4%. Material for sequencing was PBMCs. The receptors derive from a man aged 40-50 years in good health and CMV-seropositive.

The gene calls are TRBV5-6 and TRBJ2-7; D may be TRBD1 (6 bases). CDR3 length: 14 amino acids. Deletions cut 5 bases from V and 7 bases from J, with 19 bases between. Germline V lookup: CDR1 SGHDT, CDR2 YYEEEE. This CDR3 reads CASSFPQGRREQYF. In DNA form, the CDR3 reads TGTGCCAGCAGTTTTCCACAGGGACGACGGGAGCAGTACTTC.

The V and J genes are TRBV5-1 and TRBJ2-7, with 10 bases matching TRBD1. Looked up from germline, CDR1 is SGHRS and CDR2 is YFSETQ. With V trimmed by 2 bases and J by 3 bases, 2 bases remained unmatched. CDR3 length: 14 residues. The CDR3 DNA is TGCGCCAGCAGCTTAGGACAGGGGGACTACGAGCAGTACTTC. This sequence encodes CASSLGQGDYEQYF.

The rearrangement joins TRBV5-1 to TRBJ1-6; tentative D call: TRBD1 (6 bases). This CDR3 is 17 amino acids long. Trimming took off 1 base at V and 0 bases at J, with 11 bases between the two ends. Germline V lookup: CDR1 SGHRS, CDR2 YFSETQ. The CDR3 sequence is CASSLQGPSSYNSPLHF. In nucleotides, the CDR3 is TGCGCCAGCAGCTTGCAGGGGCCGAGCTCCTATAATTCACCCCTCCACTTT.

The gene calls are TRBV9 and TRBJ2-1; possibly TRBD2 for D (5 bases). CDR1 and CDR2 from the germline V gene are SGDLS and YYNGEE. This CDR3 comprises 16 residues. Trimming removed 0 bases from V and 3 bases from J, with 13 bases in between. The chain's CDR3 is CASSVGTGGFYNEQFF. The CDR3 DNA is TGTGCCAGCAGCGTAGGAACCGGCGGGTTCTACAATGAGCAGTTCTTC.

The chain links TRBV2 to TRBJ1-3; TRBD1 agrees at 7 bases. The ends lost 5 bases at V and 4 bases at J; junction bases unmatched: 2. Germline CDR1 is SNHLY and CDR2 is FYNNEI. The CDR3 spans 13 residues. The CDR3 DNA follows: TGTGCCAGCAGTCTCAGGGGGGGAAACACCATATATTTT. This translates into CASSLRGGNTIYF.

CDR3 sequence (DNA): TGTGCCAGCTCACCACAGAGGGACAGGGGGAACACTGAAGCTTTCTTT. Its translation: CASSPQRDRGNTEAFF. The chain combines TRBV18 with TRBJ1-1, with TRBD1 matching 10 bases. The V gene's germline CDR1 is KGHSH and CDR2 LQKENI. This CDR3 contains 16 residues. V was pared by 1 base and J by 1 base, with 3 bases of the junction left unmatched.

The chain has TRBV15 and TRBJ2-2; 8 positions match TRBD2. Germline V gives CDR1 LNHNV, CDR2 YYDKDF (reference sequence). This CDR3 is 16 amino acids long. The trim removed 2 bases at V and 7 bases at J, leaving 9 bases unmatched. Here the CDR3 reads CATSRSPTSESGELFF. DNA for the CDR3: TGTGCCACCAGCAGATCACCGACTAGCGAGAGCGGGGAGCTGTTTTTT. The whole variable domain, remainder taken from reference TRBV15 and TRBJ2-2, is DAMVIQNPRYQVTQFGKPVTLSCSQTLNHNVMYWYQQKSSQAPKLLFHYYDKDFNNEADTPDNFQSRRPNTSFCFLDIRSPGLGDTAMYLCATSRSPTSESGELFFGEGSRLTVL.

J is TRBJ2-2 and V is TRBV14; 10 positions agree with TRBD2. Germline V gene data show CDR1 as SGHDN and CDR2 as FVKESK. This CDR3 is built from 21 residues. After removal of 1 base from V and 3 bases from J, the junction contained 17 bases not matched to a gene. The CDR3 here is CASSQGWLAGVYREDTGELFF. Written as DNA, the CDR3 is TGTGCCAGCAGCCAAGGATGGCTAGCGGGGGTCTACCGGGAGGACACCGGGGAGCTGTTTTTT.

The rearrangement uses TRBV2 and TRBJ1-1, with D perhaps matching TRBD1 (5 bases). Trimming cost V 4 bases and J 0 bases, with 18 bases left between them. CDR1 is SNHLY and CDR2 is FYNNEI in the germline V gene. The CDR3 spans 17 residues. For the CDR3, the DNA is TGTGCCAGCAGTGCCCCAGGGAACCGCCTTTTGAACACTGAAGCTTTCTTT. This gives the protein CASSAPGNRLLNTEAFF.

The chain uses TRBV19 and TRBJ2-3; D not certain. The V gene lost 5 bases and the J gene lost 4 bases, with 13 bases spanning the gap. Germline loops: CDR1 LNHDA, CDR2 SQIVND (reference sequence). The CDR3 is 14 amino acids. CDR3 coding DNA: TGTGCCAGTAGTGCCGCTAGGCCCGCAGATACGCAGTATTTT. It codes for CASSAARPADTQYF.

V gene TRBV27 combines with J gene TRBJ2-5; TRBD1 agrees at 7 bases. The V and J ends lost 3 bases and 0 bases, in that order; junction bases with no gene match: 4. There are 15 residues in the CDR3. Germline loops: CDR1 MNHEY, CDR2 SMNVEV (reference sequence). The CDR3 bases are TGTGCCAGCAGTTTCGTGGGACAGCACCAAGAGACCCAGTACTTC. This encodes CASSFVGQHQETQYF.

The V gene is TRBV2, the J gene TRBJ2-1; D possibly corresponds to TRBD2 (5 bases). The CDR3 covers 11 residues. The V and J ends lost 11 bases and 8 bases respectively, with 13 bases between them. Germline lookup yields CDR1 SNHLY and CDR2 FYNNEI. The DNA for the CDR3 is TGTGCCTGCTTCGGAGGCGATGAGCAGTTCTTC. Protein: CACFGGDEQFF.

The J gene is TRBJ2-3, the V gene TRBV5-4, with a possible D match to TRBD1 (6 bases). This CDR3 is 16 amino acids long. Trimming removed 2 bases from V and 5 bases from J, with 18 bases in between. CDR1 and CDR2 (germline): SGHNT, YYREEE (reference sequence). DNA for the CDR3: TGTGCCAGCAGCTTAAAAAACAGGGCATCTGGAGATACGCAGTATTTT. Translation: CASSLKNRASGDTQYF.

This chain joins TRBV6-6 and TRBJ2-2; the match to TRBD1 covers 9 bases. The CDR3 runs to 14 residues. Trimming cost V 10 bases and J 1 base; bases outside gene matches: 4. Germline V gene data show CDR1 as MNHNY and CDR2 as SVGAGI (reference sequence). The CDR3 spells CAIPGQGNTGELFF. CDR3 nucleotides: TGTGCCATCCCGGGACAGGGGAACACCGGGGAGCTGTTTTTT.

This clone was recorded once. The CDR3 is CAWTDRAEAEAFF. The CDR3 DNA is TGTGCCTGGACGGACCGGGCGGAGGCTGAAGCTTTCTTT. The gene calls are TRBV30 and TRBJ1-1; no firm D call. Deletions cut 4 bases from V and 6 bases from J, with 15 bases between. This CDR3 contains 13 residues. In germline, CDR1 is GTSNPN, CDR2 SVGIG (reference sequence).

This clone was seen more than once but under ten times. This chain joins TRBV2 and TRBJ2-1, with 8 bases identical to TRBD2. The CDR3 is made up of 16 amino acids. The V gene's germline CDR1 is SNHLY and CDR2 FYNNEI. The ends lost 4 bases at V and 2 bases at J; junction bases unmatched: 7. Here the CDR3 DNA reads TGTGCCAGCAGTGCGAGCGGGGGCGCCCCCTACAATGAGCAGTTCTTC. Translated: CASSASGGAPYNEQFF. The full variable domain, with the rest looked up from reference TRBV2 and TRBJ2-1, is EPEVTQTPSHQVTQMGQEVILRCVPISNHLYFYWYRQILGQKVEFLVSFYNNEISEKSEIFDDQFSVERPDGSNFTLKIRSTKLEDSAMYFCASSASGGAPYNEQFFGPGTRLTVL.

The rearrangement joins TRBV7-2 to TRBJ1-5, with D perhaps matching TRBD1 (6 bases). The germline gives CDR1 SGHTA, CDR2 FQGNSA. Trimming stripped 2 bases from V and 5 bases from J, with 13 bases between. The CDR3 length is 15 residues. The CDR3 loop reads CASSLIGGIHQPQHF. The CDR3 DNA is TGTGCCAGCAGCTTAATTGGGGGCATCCATCAGCCCCAGCATTTT.

This chain links TRBV5-6 with TRBJ1-2; a possible D gene is TRBD1 (5 bases). Germline V CDR1 and CDR2: SGHDT, YYEEEE. The V and J ends lost 4 bases and 1 base respectively, with 11 bases between them. This CDR3 is 14 amino acids long. In DNA form, the CDR3 reads TGTGCCAGCAGCCAGGGACTCAGTAACTATGGCTACACCTTC. Its protein product is CASSQGLSNYGYTF.